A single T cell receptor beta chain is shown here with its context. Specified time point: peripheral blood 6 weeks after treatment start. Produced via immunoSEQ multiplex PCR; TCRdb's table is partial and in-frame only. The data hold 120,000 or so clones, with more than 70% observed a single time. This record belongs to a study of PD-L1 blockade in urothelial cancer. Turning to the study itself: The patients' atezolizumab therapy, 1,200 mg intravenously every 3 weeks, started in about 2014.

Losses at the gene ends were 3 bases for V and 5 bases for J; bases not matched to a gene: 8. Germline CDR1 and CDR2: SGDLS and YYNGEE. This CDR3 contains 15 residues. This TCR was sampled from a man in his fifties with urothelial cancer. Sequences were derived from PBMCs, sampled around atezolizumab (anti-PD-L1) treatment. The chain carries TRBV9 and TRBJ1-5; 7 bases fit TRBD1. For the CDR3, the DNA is TGTGCCAGCAGCGCCCTGGGACAGCCAGATCAGCCCCAGCATTTT. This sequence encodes CASSALGQPDQPQHF.